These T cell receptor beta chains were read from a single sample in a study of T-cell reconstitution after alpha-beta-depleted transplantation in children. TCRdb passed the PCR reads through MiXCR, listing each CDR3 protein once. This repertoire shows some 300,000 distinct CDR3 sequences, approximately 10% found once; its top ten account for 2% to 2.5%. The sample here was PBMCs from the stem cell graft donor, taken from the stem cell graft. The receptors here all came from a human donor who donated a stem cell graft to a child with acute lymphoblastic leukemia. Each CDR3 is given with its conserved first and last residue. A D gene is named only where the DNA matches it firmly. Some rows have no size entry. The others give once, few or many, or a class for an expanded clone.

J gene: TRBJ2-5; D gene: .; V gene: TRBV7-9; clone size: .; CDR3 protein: CATSPRTAQETQYF; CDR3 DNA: TGTGCCACCAGCCCTCGGACGGCCCAAGAGACCCAGTACTTC
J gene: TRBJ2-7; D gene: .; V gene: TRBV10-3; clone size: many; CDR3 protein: CATGAGETRDEQYF; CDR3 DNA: TGTGCCACAGGGGCCGGTGAGACCAGGGACGAGCAGTACTTC
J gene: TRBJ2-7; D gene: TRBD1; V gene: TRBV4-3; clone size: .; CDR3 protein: CASSQDQKGAYEQYF; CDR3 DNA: TGCGCCAGCAGCCAAGATCAGAAGGGGGCATACGAGCAGTACTTC
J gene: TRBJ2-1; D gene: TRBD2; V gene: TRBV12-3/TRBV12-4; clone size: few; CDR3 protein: CASSSGLDGNEQFF; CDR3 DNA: TGTGCCAGCAGTTCCGGACTAGATGGCAATGAGCAGTTCTTC
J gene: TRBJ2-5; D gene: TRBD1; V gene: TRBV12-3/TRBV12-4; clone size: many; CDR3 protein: CASSRGHWETQYF; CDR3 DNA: TGTGCCAGCTCGAGGGGGCACTGGGAGACCCAGTACTTC
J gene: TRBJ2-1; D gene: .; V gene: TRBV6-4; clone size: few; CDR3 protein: CASSDGGQGPLREQFF; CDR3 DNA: TGTGCCAGCAGTGACGGTGGGCAGGGGCCACTCAGGGAGCAGTTCTTC
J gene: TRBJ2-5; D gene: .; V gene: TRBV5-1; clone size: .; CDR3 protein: CASSLAPGREETQYF; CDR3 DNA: TGCGCCAGCAGCTTGGCCCCGGGGCGGGAAGAGACCCAGTACTTC
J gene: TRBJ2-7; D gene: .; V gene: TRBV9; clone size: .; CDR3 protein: CASSVRDGLGYEQYF; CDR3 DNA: TGTGCCAGCAGCGTCCGGGACGGACTCGGCTACGAGCAGTACTTC
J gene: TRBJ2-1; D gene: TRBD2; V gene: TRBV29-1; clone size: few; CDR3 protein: CSVPPGLDSGEQFF; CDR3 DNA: TGCAGCGTGCCCCCGGGACTAGATTCCGGTGAGCAGTTCTTC
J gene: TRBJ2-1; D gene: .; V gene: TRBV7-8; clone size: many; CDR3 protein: CASSFWSAGLQQDEQFF; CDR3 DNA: TGTGCCAGCAGCTTTTGGTCCGCGGGATTGCAACAGGATGAGCAGTTCTTC
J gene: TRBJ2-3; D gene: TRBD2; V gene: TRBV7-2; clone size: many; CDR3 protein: CASSHWPGGRTDTQYF; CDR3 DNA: TGTGCCAGCAGCCACTGGCCGGGGGGACGAACAGATACGCAGTATTTT
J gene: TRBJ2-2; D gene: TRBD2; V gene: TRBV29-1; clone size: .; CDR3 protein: CSAAPSGRAAGELFF; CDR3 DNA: TGCAGCGCCGCCCCTAGCGGGAGGGCCGCCGGGGAGCTGTTTTTT
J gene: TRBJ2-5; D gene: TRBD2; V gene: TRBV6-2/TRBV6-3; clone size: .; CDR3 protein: CASRRFSGRDETQYF; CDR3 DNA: TGTGCCAGCAGAAGATTTAGCGGGAGGGATGAGACCCAGTACTTC
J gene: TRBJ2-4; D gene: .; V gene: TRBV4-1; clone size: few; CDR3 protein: CASSQETTAGMDIQYF; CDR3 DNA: TGCGCCAGCAGCCAAGAAACGACGGCGGGGATGGACATTCAGTACTTC
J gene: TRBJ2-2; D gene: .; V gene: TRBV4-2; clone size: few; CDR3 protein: CASSSFGGVGELFF; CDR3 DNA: TGTGCCAGCAGCAGTTTCGGGGGCGTCGGGGAGCTGTTTTTT
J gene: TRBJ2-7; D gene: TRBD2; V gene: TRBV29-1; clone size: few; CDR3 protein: CSGTGTSDYEQYF; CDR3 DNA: TGCAGCGGAACCGGGACTAGCGATTACGAGCAGTACTTC
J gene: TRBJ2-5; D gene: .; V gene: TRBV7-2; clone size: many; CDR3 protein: CASSLVLETQYF; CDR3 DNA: TGTGCCAGCAGTTTAGTCCTGGAGACCCAGTACTTC
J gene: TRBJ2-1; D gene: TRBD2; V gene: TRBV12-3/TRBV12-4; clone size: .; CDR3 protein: CASSSTTSPYNEQFF; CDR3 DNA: TGTGCCAGCAGTTCCACGACTAGCCCCTACAATGAGCAGTTCTTC
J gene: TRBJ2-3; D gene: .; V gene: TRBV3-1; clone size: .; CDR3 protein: CASGRVIGTDTQYF; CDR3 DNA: TGTGCCAGCGGCCGCGTGATAGGGACAGATACGCAGTATTTT
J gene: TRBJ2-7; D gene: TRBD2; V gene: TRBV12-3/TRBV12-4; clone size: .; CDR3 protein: CASSSGRIYEQYF; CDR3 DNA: TGTGCCAGCAGCTCCGGGAGGATCTACGAGCAGTACTTC
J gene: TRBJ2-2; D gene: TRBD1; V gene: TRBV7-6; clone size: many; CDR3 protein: CASSSGQATTGELFF; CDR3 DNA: TGTGCCAGCAGCTCCGGACAGGCCACCACCGGGGAGCTGTTTTTT
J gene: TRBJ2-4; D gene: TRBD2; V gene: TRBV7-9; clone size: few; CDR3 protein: CASSLWREGAAKNIQYF; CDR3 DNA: TGTGCCAGCAGCTTATGGCGGGAGGGGGCGGCCAAAAACATTCAGTACTTC
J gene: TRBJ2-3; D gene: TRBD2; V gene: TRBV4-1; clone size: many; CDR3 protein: CASSQDLAGVTDTQYF; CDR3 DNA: TGCGCCAGCAGCCAAGATTTAGCGGGGGTCACAGATACGCAGTATTTT
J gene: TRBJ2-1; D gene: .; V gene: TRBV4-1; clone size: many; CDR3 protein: CASSHPDSSTYNEQFF; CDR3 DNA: TGCGCCAGCAGCCACCCGGACTCCTCAACCTACAATGAGCAGTTCTTC
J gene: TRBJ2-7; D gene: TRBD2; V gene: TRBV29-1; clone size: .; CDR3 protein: CSVEGGRNSRESEQYF; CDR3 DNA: TGCAGCGTTGAGGGGGGGAGGAACAGTAGGGAATCCGAGCAGTACTTC
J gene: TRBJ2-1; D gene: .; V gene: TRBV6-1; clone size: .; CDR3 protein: CASNRGAGETDSSYNEQFF; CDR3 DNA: TGTGCCAGCAACCGCGGGGCCGGAGAGACCGATTCCTCCTACAATGAGCAGTTCTTC
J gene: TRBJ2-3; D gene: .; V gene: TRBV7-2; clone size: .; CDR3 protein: CASTRRSSTDTQYF; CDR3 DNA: TGTGCCAGCACTCGGCGGAGTAGCACAGATACGCAGTATTTT
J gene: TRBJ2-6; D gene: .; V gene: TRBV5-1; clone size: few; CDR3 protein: CASLDPSGANVLTF; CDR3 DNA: TGCGCCAGCCTGGACCCGTCTGGGGCCAACGTCCTGACTTTC
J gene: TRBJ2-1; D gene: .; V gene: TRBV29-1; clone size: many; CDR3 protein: CSVETLAEYNEQFF; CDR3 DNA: TGCAGCGTTGAAACACTAGCAGAATACAATGAGCAGTTCTTC
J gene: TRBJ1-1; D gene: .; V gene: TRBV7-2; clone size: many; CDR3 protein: CASSTSPGSPGTEAFF; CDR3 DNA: TGTGCCAGCAGCACGAGCCCTGGGTCTCCGGGCACTGAAGCTTTCTTT
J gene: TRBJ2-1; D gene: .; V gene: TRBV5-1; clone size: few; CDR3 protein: CASRGPGNEQFF; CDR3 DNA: TGCGCCAGCAGGGGGCCGGGCAATGAGCAGTTCTTC
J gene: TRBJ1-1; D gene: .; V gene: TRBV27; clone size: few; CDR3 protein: CATRTGTEAFF; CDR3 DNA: TGTGCCACCCGGACGGGGACTGAAGCTTTCTTT
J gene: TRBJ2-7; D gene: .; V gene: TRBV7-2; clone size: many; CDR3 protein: CASSLARGSYEQYF; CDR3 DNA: TGTGCCAGCAGCTTAGCACGGGGCTCCTACGAGCAGTACTTC
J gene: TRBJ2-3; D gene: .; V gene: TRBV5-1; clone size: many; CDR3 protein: CASSPSTGADTQYF; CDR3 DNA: TGCGCCAGCAGCCCTTCCACGGGGGCAGATACGCAGTATTTT
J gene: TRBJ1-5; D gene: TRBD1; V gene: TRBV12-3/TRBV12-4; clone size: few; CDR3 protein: CASSLPGGSQPQHF; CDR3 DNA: TGTGCCAGCAGTTTACCAGGGGGCAGTCAGCCCCAGCATTTT
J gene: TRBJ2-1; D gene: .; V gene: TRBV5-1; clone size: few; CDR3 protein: CASSLAQGNSNEQFF; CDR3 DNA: TGCGCCAGCAGCTTGGCCCAGGGGAATTCCAATGAGCAGTTCTTC
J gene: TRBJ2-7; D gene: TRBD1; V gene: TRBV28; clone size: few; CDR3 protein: CASSDTDRAWYEQYF; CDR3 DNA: TGTGCCAGCAGTGATACGGACAGGGCTTGGTACGAGCAGTACTTC
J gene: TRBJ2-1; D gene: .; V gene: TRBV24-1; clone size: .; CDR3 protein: CATSDWRNSYNEQFF; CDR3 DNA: TGTGCCACCAGTGATTGGAGGAACTCCTACAATGAGCAGTTCTTC
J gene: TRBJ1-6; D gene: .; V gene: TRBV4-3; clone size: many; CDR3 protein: CASSQEGAGLRSPLHF; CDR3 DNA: TGCGCCAGCAGCCAAGAGGGCGCAGGGTTAAGGTCACCCCTCCACTTT
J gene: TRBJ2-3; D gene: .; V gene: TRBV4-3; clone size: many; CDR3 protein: CASSQDLRSYGSSDTQYF; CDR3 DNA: TGCGCCAGCAGCCAAGATCTAAGGAGCTACGGGAGTTCAGATACGCAGTATTTT
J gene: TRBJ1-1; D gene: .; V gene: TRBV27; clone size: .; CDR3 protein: CASKPGASRGRPENTEAFF; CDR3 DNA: TGTGCCAGCAAACCCGGAGCAAGCAGGGGACGCCCCGAGAACACTGAAGCTTTCTTT
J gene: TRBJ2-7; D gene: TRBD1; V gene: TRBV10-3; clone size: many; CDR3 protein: CAIGSGTGAYEQYF; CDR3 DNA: TGTGCCATCGGTTCCGGGACAGGGGCCTACGAGCAGTACTTC
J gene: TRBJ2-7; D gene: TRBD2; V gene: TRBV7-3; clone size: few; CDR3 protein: CASSPLAGGGEQYF; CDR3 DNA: TGTGCCAGCAGCCCTCTAGCGGGAGGAGGCGAGCAGTACTTC
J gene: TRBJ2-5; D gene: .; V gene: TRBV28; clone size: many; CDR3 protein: CASGTREGGETQYF; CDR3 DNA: TGTGCCAGCGGTACCCGGGAAGGGGGGGAGACCCAGTACTTC
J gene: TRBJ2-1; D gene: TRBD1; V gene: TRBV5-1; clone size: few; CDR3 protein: CASSAGQGAGNEQFF; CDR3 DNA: TGCGCCAGCAGCGCCGGACAGGGGGCGGGCAATGAGCAGTTCTTC
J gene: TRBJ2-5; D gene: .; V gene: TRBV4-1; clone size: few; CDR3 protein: CASSQGTRETQYF; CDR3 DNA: TGCGCCAGCAGCCAAGGGACCCGAGAGACCCAGTACTTC